A selection of T cell receptor beta chains follows, all from one sample in a study of CD8+ T cells in alopecia areata. Assay: immunoSEQ multiplex PCR; the TCRdb copy retains only in-frame clones and omits some. The repertoire holds roughly 150,000 clones, with around 57% as singletons. Sequences were obtained from CD4+ T cells sorted from blood. These receptors were collected from a human donor in good health. Each CDR3 is given with its conserved first and last residue. A D gene is named only where the DNA matches it firmly. Expanded clones are given a class, and other clones once, few, many or no size at all.

CDR3 protein,CDR3 DNA,J gene,V gene,clone size,D gene
CASSPTQNYEQYF,TGTGCCAGCTCACCAACTCAAAACTACGAGCAGTACTTC,TRBJ2-7,TRBV18,NA,NA
CATSGAGGDRRFVYGYTF,TGTGCCACCAGCGGGGCGGGCGGCGACAGAAGATTTGTCTATGGCTACACCTTC,TRBJ1-2,TRBV15,NA,NA
CASSQDPAGGTGELFF,TGTGCCAGCAGCCAAGATCCAGCGGGAGGCACCGGGGAGCTGTTTTTT,TRBJ2-2,TRBV4-2,NA,TRBD2
CAWNLLAGASDTQYF,TGTGCCTGGAACCTACTAGCGGGAGCTTCCGATACGCAGTATTTT,TRBJ2-3,TRBV30,NA,TRBD2
CSAGQLQETQYF,TGCAGCGCAGGACAGCTCCAAGAGACCCAGTACTTC,TRBJ2-5,TRBV29-1,NA,NA
CASRQGSYEQYF,TGTGCCAGCAGACAGGGGTCCTACGAGCAGTACTTC,TRBJ2-7,TRBV2,NA,TRBD1
CSVLGLVYEQYF,TGCAGCGTCTTGGGGCTAGTCTACGAGCAGTACTTC,TRBJ2-7,TRBV29-1,NA,NA
CAISGTGATDTQYF,TGTGCCATCAGTGGAACGGGAGCGACAGATACGCAGTATTTT,TRBJ2-3,TRBV10-3,NA,NA
CASSTWKGAGNQPQHF,TGTGCCAGCAGCACCTGGAAGGGAGCGGGCAATCAGCCCCAGCATTTT,TRBJ1-5,TRBV7-2,NA,NA
CASSSGPRTGNQPQHF,TGTGCCAGCAGTTCCGGGCCGCGGACAGGGAATCAGCCCCAGCATTTT,TRBJ1-5,TRBV27,NA,TRBD1
CASSPGLIVYEQYF,TGTGCCAGCAGCCCAGGACTGATCGTCTACGAGCAGTACTTC,TRBJ2-7,TRBV28,NA,NA
CASSLGRSYEQYF,TGTGCCAGCAGCTTGGGGCGCTCCTACGAGCAGTACTTC,TRBJ2-7,TRBV5-4,few,NA
CASSTYRGPNNEQFF,TGTGCCAGCAGCACATACAGGGGCCCTAACAATGAGCAGTTCTTC,TRBJ2-1,TRBV7-3,NA,TRBD1
CSVEAGRRQQYF,TGCAGCGTTGAGGCAGGGAGGCGTCAGCAGTACTTC,TRBJ2-7,TRBV29-1,once,NA
CASSYDGFYNEQFF,TGTGCCAGCAGTTACGACGGATTCTACAATGAGCAGTTCTTC,TRBJ2-1,TRBV6-5,NA,NA
CASSFRWGRNQPQHF,TGTGCCAGCAGTTTCCGGTGGGGGCGAAATCAGCCCCAGCATTTT,TRBJ1-5,TRBV27,NA,NA
CSVEGDSLIDGYTF,TGCAGCGTTGAAGGCGACAGCCTTATAGATGGCTACACCTTC,TRBJ1-2,TRBV29-1,few,NA
CASSSQRAAPQHF,TGTGCCAGCAGCTCACAGAGAGCTGCCCCCCAGCATTTT,TRBJ1-5,TRBV11-2,NA,NA
CAWSVWNTEAFF,TGTGCCTGGAGTGTCTGGAACACTGAAGCTTTCTTT,TRBJ1-1,TRBV30,few,NA
CASSPTGSSGANVLTF,TGCGCCAGCAGCCCTACAGGGTCCTCTGGGGCCAACGTCCTGACTTTC,TRBJ2-6,TRBV5-1,NA,NA
CASRGILSSYNEQFF,TGTGCCAGCAGAGGGATACTCAGCTCCTACAATGAGCAGTTCTTC,TRBJ2-1,TRBV27,NA,NA